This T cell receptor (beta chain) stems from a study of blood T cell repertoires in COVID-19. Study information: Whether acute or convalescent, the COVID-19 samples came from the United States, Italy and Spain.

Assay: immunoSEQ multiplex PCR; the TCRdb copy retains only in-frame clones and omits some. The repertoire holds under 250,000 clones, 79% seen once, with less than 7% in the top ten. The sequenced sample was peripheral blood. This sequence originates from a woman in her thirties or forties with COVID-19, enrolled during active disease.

The DNA for the CDR3 is TGTGCCAGCAGTGAATATCGGGGGTATCAGCCCCAGCATTTT. It codes for CASSEYRGYQPQHF. The chain combines TRBV25-1 with TRBJ1-5; D might be TRBD1 (5 bases). V dropped 0 bases and J dropped 5 bases, with 8 bases sitting between them. Germline V gives CDR1 MGHDK, CDR2 SYGVNS. This CDR3 comprises 14 residues.